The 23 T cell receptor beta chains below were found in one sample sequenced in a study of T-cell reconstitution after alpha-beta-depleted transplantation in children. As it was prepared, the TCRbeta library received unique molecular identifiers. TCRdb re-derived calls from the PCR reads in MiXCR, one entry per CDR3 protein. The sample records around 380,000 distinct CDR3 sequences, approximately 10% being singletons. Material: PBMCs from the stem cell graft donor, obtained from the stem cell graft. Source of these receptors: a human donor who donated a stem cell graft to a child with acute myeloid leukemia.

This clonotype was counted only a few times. CDR3 residues: CASRGRGENSPLHF. Written as DNA, the CDR3 is TGTGCCAGCAGGGGTAGGGGAGAGAATTCACCCCTCCACTTT. V gene TRBV6-1 combines with J gene TRBJ1-6; TRBD1 might be the D (5 bases). The CDR3 length is 14 residues. Between the trimmed V and J ends, which lost 6 bases and 7 bases, there was a span of 13 bases. From germline, CDR1 is MNHNS and CDR2 SASEGT.

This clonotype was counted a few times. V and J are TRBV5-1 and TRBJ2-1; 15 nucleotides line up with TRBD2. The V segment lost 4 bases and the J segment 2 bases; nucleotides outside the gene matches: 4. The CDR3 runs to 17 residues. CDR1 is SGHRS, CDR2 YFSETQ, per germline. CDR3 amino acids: CASSGTSGGSAYNEQFF. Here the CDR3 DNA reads TGCGCCAGCAGCGGGACTAGCGGGGGGTCTGCCTACAATGAGCAGTTCTTC. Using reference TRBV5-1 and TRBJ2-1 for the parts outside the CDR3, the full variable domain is KAGVTQTPRYLIKTRGQQVTLSCSPISGHRSVSWYQQTPGQGLQFLFEYFSETQRNKGNFPGRFSGRQFSNSRSEMNVSTLELGDSALYLCASSGTSGGSAYNEQFFGPGTRLTVL.

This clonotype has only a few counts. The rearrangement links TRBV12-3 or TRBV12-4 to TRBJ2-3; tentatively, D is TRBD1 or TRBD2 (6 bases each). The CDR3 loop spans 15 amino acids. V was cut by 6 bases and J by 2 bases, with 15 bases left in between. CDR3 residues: CASRPTGGDTDTQYF. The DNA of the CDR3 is TGTGCCAGCAGACCGACAGGAGGGGACACAGATACGCAGTATTTT.

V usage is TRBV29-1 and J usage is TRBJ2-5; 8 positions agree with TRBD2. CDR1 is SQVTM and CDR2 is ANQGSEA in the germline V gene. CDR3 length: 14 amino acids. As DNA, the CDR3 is TGCAGTGCCCCAGGGCGCGGGAGGCAAGAGACCCAGTACTTC. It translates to CSAPGRGRQETQYF.

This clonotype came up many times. CDR3 residues: CASNIGGGKETQYF. CDR3 nucleotides: TGCGCCAGCAACATAGGTGGGGGCAAAGAGACCCAGTACTTC. V and J are TRBV5-1 and TRBJ2-5; D might be TRBD1 (6 bases). The V end lost 6 bases, the J end lost 3 bases, and 15 bases lay between the germline ends. This CDR3 is built from 14 residues. The V gene's germline CDR1 is SGHRS and CDR2 YFSETQ.

The chain's CDR3 is CASSQLEGAAYEQYF. In nucleotides, the CDR3 is TGTGCCAGCTCTCAATTAGAGGGAGCCGCCTACGAGCAGTACTTC. This chain connects TRBV18 to TRBJ2-7; the D gene is possibly TRBD2 (5 bases). The CDR3 spans 15 residues. Per the germline V gene, CDR1 is KGHSH and CDR2 is LQKENI. V lost 6 bases and J 2 bases, leaving 17 bases between the germline ends.

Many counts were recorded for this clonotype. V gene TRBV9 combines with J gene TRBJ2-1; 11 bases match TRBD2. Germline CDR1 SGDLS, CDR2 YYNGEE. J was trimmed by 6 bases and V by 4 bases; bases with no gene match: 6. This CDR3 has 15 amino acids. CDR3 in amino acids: CASSITSGGTNEQFF. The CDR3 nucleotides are TGTGCCAGCAGCATAACTAGCGGGGGCACCAATGAGCAGTTCTTC.

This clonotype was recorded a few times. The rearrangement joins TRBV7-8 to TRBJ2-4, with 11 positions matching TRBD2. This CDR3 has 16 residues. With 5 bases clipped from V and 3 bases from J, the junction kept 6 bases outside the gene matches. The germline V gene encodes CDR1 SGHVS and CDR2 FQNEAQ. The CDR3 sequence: CASSIRLAGNKNIQYF. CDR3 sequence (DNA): TGTGCCAGCAGCATCAGACTAGCGGGGAACAAAAACATTCAGTACTTC. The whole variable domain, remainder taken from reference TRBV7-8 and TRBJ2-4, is GAGVSQSPRYKVAKRGQDVALRCDPISGHVSLFWYQQALGQGPEFLTYFQNEAQLDKSGLPSDRFFAERPEGSVSTLKIQRTQQEDSAVYLCASSIRLAGNKNIQYFGAGTRLSVL.

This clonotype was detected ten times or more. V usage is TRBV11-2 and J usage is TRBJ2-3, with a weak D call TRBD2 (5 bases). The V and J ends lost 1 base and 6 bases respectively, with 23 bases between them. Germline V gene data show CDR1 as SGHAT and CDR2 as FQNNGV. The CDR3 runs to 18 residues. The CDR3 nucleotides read TGTGCCAGCAGCTTAGGACGAGCTGAGCGGAGCCTGGGTGATACGCAGTATTTT. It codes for CASSLGRAERSLGDTQYF.

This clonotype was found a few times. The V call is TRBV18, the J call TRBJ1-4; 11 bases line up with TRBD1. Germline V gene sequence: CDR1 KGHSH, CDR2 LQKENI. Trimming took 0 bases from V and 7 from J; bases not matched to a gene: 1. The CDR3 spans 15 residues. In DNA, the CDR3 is TGTGCCAGCTCACCACCGGGACAGGGGGGTGAAAAACTGTTTTTT. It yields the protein CASSPPGQGGEKLFF.

The CDR3 loop is CASSLRDRGLDEQFF. The CDR3, as DNA: TGCGCCAGCAGCCTCCGGGACAGGGGCCTCGATGAGCAGTTCTTC. The rearrangement joins TRBV5-1 to TRBJ2-1; TRBD1 aligns across 10 bases. Germline V gives CDR1 SGHRS, CDR2 YFSETQ. V was pared by 4 bases and J by 8 bases, with 9 bases of the junction left unmatched. The CDR3 has 15 residues.

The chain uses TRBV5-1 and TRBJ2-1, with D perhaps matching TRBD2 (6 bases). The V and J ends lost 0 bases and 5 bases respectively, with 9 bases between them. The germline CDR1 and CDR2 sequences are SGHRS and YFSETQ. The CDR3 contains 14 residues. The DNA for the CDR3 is TGCGCCAGCAGCTTGGGCGGGAAGGACAATGAGCAGTTCTTC. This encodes CASSLGGKDNEQFF. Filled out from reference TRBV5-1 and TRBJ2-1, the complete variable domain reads KAGVTQTPRYLIKTRGQQVTLSCSPISGHRSVSWYQQTPGQGLQFLFEYFSETQRNKGNFPGRFSGRQFSNSRSEMNVSTLELGDSALYLCASSLGGKDNEQFFGPGTRLTVL.

The CDR3 nucleotides are TGCGCCAGCAGCTCAAGCCGGGACAGGACTAGCACAGATACGCAGTATTTT. It specifies CASSSSRDRTSTDTQYF. The genes are TRBV5-1 and TRBJ2-3; 8 positions agree with TRBD1. CDR1 and CDR2 from the germline V gene are SGHRS and YFSETQ. The CDR3 covers 17 residues. Trimming cost V 3 bases and J 0 bases; bases outside gene matches: 9.

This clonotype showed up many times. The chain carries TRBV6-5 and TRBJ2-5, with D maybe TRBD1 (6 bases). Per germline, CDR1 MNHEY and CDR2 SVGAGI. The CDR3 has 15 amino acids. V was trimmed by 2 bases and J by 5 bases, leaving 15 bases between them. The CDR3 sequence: CASSYGAGVRETQYF. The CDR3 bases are TGTGCCAGCAGTTACGGCGCAGGGGTCAGGGAGACCCAGTACTTC.

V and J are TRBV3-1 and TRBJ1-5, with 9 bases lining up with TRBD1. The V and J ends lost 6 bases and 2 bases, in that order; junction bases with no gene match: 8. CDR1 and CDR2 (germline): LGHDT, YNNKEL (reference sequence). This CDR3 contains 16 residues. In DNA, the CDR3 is TGTGCCAGCAGTCCTACAGGGGGCTGGGGCAATCAGCCCCAGCATTTT. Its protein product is CASSPTGGWGNQPQHF.

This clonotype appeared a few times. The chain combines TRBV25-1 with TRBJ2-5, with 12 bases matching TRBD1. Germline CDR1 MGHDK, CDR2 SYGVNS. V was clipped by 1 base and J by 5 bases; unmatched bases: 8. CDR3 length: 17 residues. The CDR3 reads CASSESGQGAIGETQYF. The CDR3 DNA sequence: TGTGCCAGCAGTGAATCGGGACAGGGGGCAATCGGGGAGACCCAGTACTTC.

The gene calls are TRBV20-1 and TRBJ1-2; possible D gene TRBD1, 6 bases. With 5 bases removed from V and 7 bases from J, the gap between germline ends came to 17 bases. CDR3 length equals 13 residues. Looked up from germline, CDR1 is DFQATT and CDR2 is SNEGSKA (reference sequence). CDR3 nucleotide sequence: TGCAGTGCTGGGGGCTCCTCAGGGATTGGCTACACCTTC. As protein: CSAGGSSGIGYTF.

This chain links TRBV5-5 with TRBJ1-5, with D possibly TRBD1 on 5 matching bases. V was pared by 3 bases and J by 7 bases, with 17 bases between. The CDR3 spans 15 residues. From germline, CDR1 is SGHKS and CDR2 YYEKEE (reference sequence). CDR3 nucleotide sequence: TGTGCCAGCAGCTGGGGGACGAACTTAAACCAGCCCCAGCATTTT. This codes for CASSWGTNLNQPQHF.

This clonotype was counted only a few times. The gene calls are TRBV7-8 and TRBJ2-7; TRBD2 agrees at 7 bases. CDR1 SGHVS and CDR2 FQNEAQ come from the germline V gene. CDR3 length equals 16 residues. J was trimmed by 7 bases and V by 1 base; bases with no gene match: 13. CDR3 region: CASSLEWRRGVGEQYF. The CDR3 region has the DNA TGTGCCAGCAGCTTAGAATGGAGACGGGGGGTCGGGGAGCAGTACTTC.

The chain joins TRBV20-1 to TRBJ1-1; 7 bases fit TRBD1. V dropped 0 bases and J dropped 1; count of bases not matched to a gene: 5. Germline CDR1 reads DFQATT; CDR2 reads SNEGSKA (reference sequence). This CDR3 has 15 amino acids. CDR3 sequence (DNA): TGCAGTGCTAGAGATTGGGGGGACAGGAACACTGAAGCTTTCTTT. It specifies CSARDWGDRNTEAFF.

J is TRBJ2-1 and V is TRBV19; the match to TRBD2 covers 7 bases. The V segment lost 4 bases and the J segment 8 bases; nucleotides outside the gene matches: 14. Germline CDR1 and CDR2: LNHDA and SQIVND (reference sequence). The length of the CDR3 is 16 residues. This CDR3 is CASSNSVWGGDDEQFF. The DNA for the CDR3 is TGTGCCAGTAGTAATAGCGTCTGGGGGGGGGACGATGAGCAGTTCTTC.

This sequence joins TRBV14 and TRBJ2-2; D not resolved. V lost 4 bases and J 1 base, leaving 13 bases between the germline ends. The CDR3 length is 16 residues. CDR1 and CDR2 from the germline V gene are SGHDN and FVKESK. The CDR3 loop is CASSPSRTRNTGELFF. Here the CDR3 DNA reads TGTGCCAGCAGCCCCTCGCGGACCAGGAACACCGGGGAGCTGTTTTTT.

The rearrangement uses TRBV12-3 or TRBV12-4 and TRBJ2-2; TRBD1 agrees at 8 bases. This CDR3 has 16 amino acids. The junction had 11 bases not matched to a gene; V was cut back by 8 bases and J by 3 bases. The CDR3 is CASQVRTGTYTGELFF. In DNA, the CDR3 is TGTGCCAGCCAAGTAAGGACAGGGACGTACACCGGGGAGCTGTTTTTT.